One and the same sample provided the 13 T cell receptor beta chains below, sequenced in a study of cytomegalovirus exposure and HLA in healthy donors. PCR employed 60 Vbeta and 13 Jbeta primers. Clones were read by immunoSEQ multiplex PCR, and TCRdb kept only the in-frame ones, dropping some. In the table there are 55,000 to 85,000 clones, more than 70% of which are singletons. The sample was PBMCs. These receptors all come from a woman aged 40 to 55 in good health and CMV-seropositive.

This clone was seen a few times. The chain employs TRBV4-1 and TRBJ1-1; 8 positions match TRBD1. Germline CDR1 reads MGHRA; CDR2 reads YSYEKL. After removal of 3 bases from V and 1 base from J, the junction contained 7 bases not matched to a gene. The CDR3 is 16 amino acids. The CDR3 DNA reads as TGCGCCAGCAGCCAGACTGCACAGGGGGGGAACACTGAAGCTTTCTTT. Encoded protein: CASSQTAQGGNTEAFF.

In its sample, this clone was seen once. The rearrangement uses TRBV5-1 and TRBJ1-6; D is ambiguous. The CDR3 has 14 amino acids. Trimming removed 4 bases from V and 9 bases from J, with 14 bases in between. Looked up from germline, CDR1 is SGHRS and CDR2 is YFSETQ. DNA for the CDR3: TGCGCCAGCAGCGTCCGAGATACTGGTTCACCCCTCCACTTT. As protein: CASSVRDTGSPLHF.

This clone was seen once. The V and J genes are TRBV10-1 and TRBJ2-5; the D gene is possibly TRBD2 (5 bases). The CDR3 extends over 14 amino acids. The V gene's germline CDR1 is WNHNN and CDR2 SYGVQD (reference sequence). V lost 0 bases and J lost 5, with 10 bases in between. For the CDR3, the DNA is TGCGCCAGCAGTGAGTCGAGAGGGCCCGAGACCCAGTACTTC. Its translation: CASSESRGPETQYF.

The chain employs TRBV5-1 and TRBJ1-2; the match to TRBD1 covers 7 bases. The CDR3 extends over 13 amino acids. The ends lost 6 bases at V and 2 bases at J; junction bases unmatched: 4. CDR1 is SGHRS and CDR2 is YFSETQ in the germline V gene. The CDR3 protein is CASNEQGNYGYTF. CDR3 in DNA: TGCGCCAGCAACGAACAGGGGAACTATGGCTACACCTTC.

This chain joins TRBV9 and TRBJ1-2; TRBD1 matches 9 bases. The germline V gene has CDR1 SGDLS and CDR2 YYNGEE. Trimming took 3 bases from V and 8 from J; bases not matched to a gene: 8. The CDR3 runs to 14 residues. The CDR3 DNA is TGTGCCAGCAGCGACGGGACAGGGTATAACGGCTACACCTTC. Amino acid sequence: CASSDGTGYNGYTF.

V and J are TRBV7-9 and TRBJ2-1; D remains unclear. Germline-derived CDR1 and CDR2 are SEHNR and FQNEAQ (reference sequence). Trimming took off 4 bases at V and 9 bases at J, with 10 bases between the two ends. This CDR3 is built from 12 residues. The CDR3 DNA sequence: TGTGCCAGCAGCTCACTGGGCAGTGAGCAGTTCTTC. Amino acids: CASSSLGSEQFF.

This clone was counted a few times. The chain has TRBV4-1 and TRBJ1-4; 9 bases agree with TRBD1. The CDR3 sequence is 17 residues long. CDR1 is MGHRA and CDR2 is YSYEKL in the germline V gene. Unmatched junction bases numbered 8, after V lost 3 bases and J lost 3 bases. As DNA, the CDR3 is TGCGCCAGCAGCCAGACAGGGGGGCTGATACCTAATGAAAAACTGTTTTTT. This gives the protein CASSQTGGLIPNEKLFF.

The chain combines TRBV2 with TRBJ2-5; 12 nucleotides align to TRBD2. The ends lost 5 bases at V and 4 bases at J; junction bases unmatched: 11. Germline values: CDR1 SNHLY, CDR2 FYNNEI. The CDR3 totals 17 residues. In nucleotides, the CDR3 is TGTGCCAGCAGTTGGCTAGCGGGGGGGCCGTCGTCAGAGACCCAGTACTTC. This sequence encodes CASSWLAGGPSSETQYF.

The chain links TRBV4-2 to TRBJ2-1, with 10 bases fitting TRBD2. Trimming cost V 3 bases and J 8 bases; bases outside gene matches: 13. Germline V gene sequence: CDR1 LGHNA, CDR2 YNFKEQ. The CDR3 runs to 17 residues. The CDR3 here is CASSQGASGGLGYEQFF. The CDR3 DNA follows: TGTGCCAGCAGCCAGGGGGCTAGCGGGGGCCTGGGTTATGAGCAGTTCTTC.

With regard to this clone: Mismatch with germline at one junction end may stem from a read error. The J gene is TRBJ1-1, the V gene TRBV7-9, with a possible D match to TRBD1 (6 bases). This CDR3 region has 13 residues. Germline CDR1 SEHNR, CDR2 FQNEAQ (reference sequence). CDR3 bases: TGTGCCAGCAGCTTAGCTGGGACGGACAGTCCTAACTTT. This sequence encodes CASSLAGTDSPNF.

The V and J genes are TRBV19 and TRBJ2-5, with D uncertain. The length of the CDR3 is 13 residues. Germline CDR1 and CDR2: LNHDA and SQIVND (reference sequence). V was cut by 6 bases and J by 5 bases, with 13 bases left in between. The chain's CDR3 is CASSPSVVETQYF. CDR3 DNA: TGTGCCAGTAGCCCTTCTGTCGTCGAGACCCAGTACTTC.

V gene TRBV5-1 combines with J gene TRBJ2-7; TRBD1 matches at 8 bases. CDR1 is SGHRS, CDR2 YFSETQ, per germline. Germline trimming cut 0 bases from V and 3 bases from J; bases unmatched to any gene: 5. The CDR3 sequence is 15 residues long. The CDR3 nucleotides read TGCGCCAGCAGCTTGGCTACAGGGGGTTTCTACGAGCAGTACTTC. This translates into CASSLATGGFYEQYF. Full variable domain (missing parts from reference TRBV5-1 and TRBJ2-7): KAGVTQTPRYLIKTRGQQVTLSCSPISGHRSVSWYQQTPGQGLQFLFEYFSETQRNKGNFPGRFSGRQFSNSRSEMNVSTLELGDSALYLCASSLATGGFYEQYFGPGTRLTVT.

The gene calls are TRBV6-5 and TRBJ1-1; D might be TRBD1 (5 bases). The CDR3 length is 14 residues. CDR1 is MNHEY, CDR2 SVGAGI, per germline. Trimming left V 0 bases short and J 11 bases short, with 16 bases between. CDR3 sequence reads: CASSYSRGGVGAFF. The CDR3 nucleotides are TGTGCCAGCAGTTACTCGAGGGGAGGGGTGGGGGCTTTCTTT.